What follows are 31 T cell receptor beta chains derived from one specimen sequenced in a study of identical twins (dated by TCRdb to the mid-2010s). The library was built by means of 5' RACE. Sequencing instrument: Illumina HiSeq 2000. TCRdb trimmed public reads at Q25 via fastp, called clones via MiXCR and kept in-frame beta chains. For every CDR3 protein sequence, its rows merge into one entry that carries the most common genes and DNA. Present in this sample are a few hundred thousand distinct CDR3 sequences, roughly an eighth of which were seen just once. The ten largest clones add up to around 0.98% of the sample. The same data also contributed to another study, on yellow fever vaccine responses in identical twins.

The sequenced sample consisted of CD4+ T cells sorted from blood. These receptors were collected from a woman in her late teens or twenties in good health.

This clonotype was seen only a few times. The chain combines TRBV7-9 with TRBJ2-1, with 7 bases that match TRBD1. CDR3 length equals 15 residues. J lost 6 bases, V lost 5 bases, and 10 bases had no gene match. Looked up from germline, CDR1 is SEHNR and CDR2 is FQNEAQ (reference sequence). The CDR3 region is CASSPNRGIVNEQFF. The CDR3 DNA follows: TGTGCCAGCAGCCCTAACAGGGGAATCGTCAATGAGCAGTTCTTC. The entire variable domain, with the rest obtained from reference TRBV7-9 and TRBJ2-1, is as follows: DTGVSQNPRHKITKRGQNVTFRCDPISEHNRLYWYRQTLGQGPEFLTYFQNEAQLEKSRLLSDRFSAERPKGSFSTLEIQRTEQGDSAMYLCASSPNRGIVNEQFFGPGTRLTVL.

As regards this clonotype: It is unclear where the CDR3 begins or ends on the DNA, so no DNA is shown, and the CDR3 is as TCRdb lists it. This chain links TRBV12-3 or TRBV12-4 with TRBJ2-3; the D call TRBD2 from the table was never checked on the DNA. The CDR3 has 16 amino acids, counting both end residues. The CDR3: CASTTQTSGAQIRSIF.

The chain recombines TRBV4-2 with TRBJ2-1; the D is unclear. V lost 0 bases and J 0 bases, leaving 3 bases between the germline ends. The CDR3 extends over 14 amino acids. The V gene's germline CDR1 is LGHNA and CDR2 YNFKEQ. The CDR3 sequence is CASSQEFSYNEQFF. CDR3 bases: TGTGCCAGCAGCCAAGAGTTCTCCTACAATGAGCAGTTCTTC.

This clonotype was counted between two and nine times. V and J are TRBV7-2 and TRBJ2-5; 12 positions agree with TRBD2. CDR1 SGHTA and CDR2 FQGNSA come from the germline V gene. The CDR3 is made up of 16 amino acids. V trimming: 5 bases; J trimming: 4 bases; junction bases outside the gene matches: 8. CDR3 nucleotides: TGTGCCAGCAGCATTTTGGGACTAGCGGGTAGAGAGACCCAGTACTTC. This encodes CASSILGLAGRETQYF. Filled out from reference TRBV7-2 and TRBJ2-5, the complete variable domain reads GAGVSQSPSNKVTEKGKDVELRCDPISGHTALYWYRQSLGQGLEFLIYFQGNSAPDKSGLPSDRFSAERTGGSVSTLTIQRTQQEDSAVYLCASSILGLAGRETQYFGPGTRLLVL.

This rearrangement joins TRBV28 to TRBJ2-3, with TRBD1 matching over 9 bases. The CDR3 extends over 17 amino acids. In germline, CDR1 is MDHEN, CDR2 SYDVKM. Trimming cost V 5 bases and J 6 bases; bases outside gene matches: 15. The CDR3 spells CASSHQAGQGILDTQYF. The CDR3 region has the DNA TGTGCCAGCAGTCACCAGGCCGGACAGGGGATCTTGGATACGCAGTATTTT.

This chain joins TRBV15 and TRBJ2-6, with D hard to call. The CDR3 is 12 residues long. The V gene's germline CDR1 is LNHNV and CDR2 YYDKDF (reference sequence). The germline V and J ends were trimmed by 7 bases and 2 bases, with 3 bases remaining between them. CDR3 residues: CATKAGANVLTF. The CDR3 DNA reads TGTGCCACCAAAGCTGGGGCCAACGTCCTGACTTTC.

The chain combines TRBV12-3 or TRBV12-4 with TRBJ2-2; TRBD2 matches at 10 bases. V shed 5 bases, J shed 4 bases, and the junction held 7 bases outside the gene matches. This CDR3 is built from 16 residues. CDR3 protein: CASSKRRLAGTGELFF. In DNA form, the CDR3 reads TGTGCCAGCAGTAAACGCCGACTAGCGGGCACCGGGGAGCTGTTTTTT.

The gene calls are TRBV6-6 and TRBJ2-3; D gene unclear. Germline CDR1 is MNHNY and CDR2 is SVGAGI (reference sequence). This CDR3 region has 12 residues. V was trimmed by 7 bases and J by 5 bases, leaving 10 bases between them. This chain's CDR3 is CASNRNRDTQYF. CDR3 nucleotides: TGTGCCAGCAATAGGAACCGAGATACGCAGTATTTT.

This clonotype was counted ten times or more. V and J are TRBV12-3 or TRBV12-4 and TRBJ2-3; no firm D call. The CDR3 consists of 12 residues. Trimming removed 3 bases from V and 4 bases from J, with 5 bases in between. CDR3 sequence: CASSFRADTQYF. CDR3 nucleotides: TGTGCCAGCAGTTTTCGGGCAGATACGCAGTATTTT.

This clonotype was counted a few times. The genes are TRBV5-6 and TRBJ2-2; maybe TRBD2 (5 bases). V was trimmed by 2 bases and J by 2 bases, leaving 13 bases between them. The length of the CDR3 is 16 residues. Germline CDR1 reads SGHDT; CDR2 reads YYEEEE. CDR3 coding DNA: TGTGCCAGCAGCTTTAGTGCCGCGGGTAACACCGGGGAGCTGTTTTTT. It yields the protein CASSFSAAGNTGELFF.

The chain carries TRBV11-2 and TRBJ2-3; maybe TRBD1 (5 bases). CDR1 and CDR2 from the germline V gene are SGHAT and FQNNGV. V was clipped by 1 base and J by 1 base, with 9 bases between them. The CDR3 consists of 15 residues. In nucleotides, the CDR3 is TGTGCCAGCAGCTTAGCCGACAGCCGCACAGATACGCAGTATTTT. As protein: CASSLADSRTDTQYF. The full variable domain, rest sourced from reference TRBV11-2 and TRBJ2-3, is EAGVAQSPRYKIIEKRQSVAFWCNPISGHATLYWYQQILGQGPKLLIQFQNNGVVDDSQLPKDRFSAERLKGVDSTLKIQPAKLEDSAVYLCASSLADSRTDTQYFGPGTRLTVL.

This clonotype has a handful of counts. At one end, the junction sequence differs from germline, possibly due to a read error. This chain links TRBV7-2 with TRBJ2-7; D not certain. Germline loops: CDR1 SGHTA, CDR2 FQGNSA. The CDR3 has 10 residues. The CDR3, as DNA: TGTGCCACCTGCTCCTGCGAGCAGTACTTC. Translating it yields CATCSCEQYF.

This clonotype occurred a few times. This chain uses TRBV6-1 with TRBJ2-6; D gene uncertain. Germline V gene lookup returns CDR1 MNHNS and CDR2 SASEGT. V lost 5 bases and J lost 0, with 17 bases in between. The CDR3 spans 18 residues. The DNA of the CDR3 is TGTGCCAGCAGTCTAAATCACTTGGTTCTCTCTGGGGCCAACGTCCTGACTTTC. Protein: CASSLNHLVLSGANVLTF.

This clonotype has more than one count but fewer than ten. The chain joins TRBV28 to TRBJ2-7; D remains unclear. Trimming took off 6 bases at V and 1 base at J, with 16 bases between the two ends. Germline V gene sequence: CDR1 MDHEN, CDR2 SYDVKM. The CDR3 is made up of 15 amino acids. CDR3 in amino acids: CASSPTLGLSYEQYF. The DNA for the CDR3 is TGTGCCAGCAGCCCTACCCTTGGGTTGTCCTACGAGCAGTACTTC.

In regard to this clonotype: Sequence at one end of the junction differs from germline and may be a read error. The chain recombines TRBV20-1 with TRBJ2-2; no clear D. CDR3 size: 16 residues. Per germline, CDR1 DFQATT and CDR2 SNEGSKA (reference sequence). The CDR3 protein is CCATIFGSRDTGELFF. The CDR3 coding sequence is TGCTGTGCTACAATTTTTGGTAGCCGAGATACCGGGGAGCTGTTTTTT.

The chain couples TRBV18 to TRBJ2-6; 9 bases line up with TRBD1. The CDR3 consists of 17 residues. CDR1 KGHSH and CDR2 LQKENI come from the germline V gene. The V segment lost 2 bases and the J segment 2 bases; nucleotides outside the gene matches: 4. The DNA for the CDR3 is TGTGCCAGCTCACCAGGGACAGGGAAGACTGGGGCCAACGTCCTGACTTTC. It encodes CASSPGTGKTGANVLTF.

This chain connects TRBV19 to TRBJ2-7; D possibly matches TRBD1 or TRBD2 (6 bases each). CDR1 and CDR2 from the germline V gene are LNHDA and SQIVND (reference sequence). V was clipped by 7 bases and J by 3 bases, with 10 bases between them. CDR3 length: 12 amino acids. The CDR3 loop reads CASKGGNYEQYF. The CDR3 DNA follows: TGTGCCAGTAAGGGGGGCAACTACGAGCAGTACTTC.

The J gene is TRBJ2-1, the V gene TRBV7-2; possible D gene TRBD2, 5 bases. Between the trimmed V and J ends, which lost 1 base and 4 bases, there was a span of 14 bases. Germline assignment: CDR1 SGHTA and CDR2 FQGNSA. This CDR3 region has 16 residues. The CDR3 region is CASSLEAGSGYNEQFF. In nucleotides, the CDR3 is TGTGCCAGCAGCTTAGAGGCAGGATCGGGGTACAATGAGCAGTTCTTC.

The V call is TRBV24-1, the J call TRBJ2-3; 9 bases fit TRBD1. V lost 0 bases, J lost 0 bases, and 3 bases stayed unmatched. The CDR3 has 17 residues. CDR1 and CDR2 from the germline V gene are KGHDR and SFDVKD. CDR3 in amino acids: CATSDLQGTGSTDTQYF. CDR3 bases: TGTGCCACCAGTGATTTGCAAGGGACAGGGAGCACAGATACGCAGTATTTT.

The chain uses TRBV12-3 or TRBV12-4 and TRBJ1-6; no clear D gene. The germline V and J ends were trimmed by 6 bases and 9 bases, with 9 bases remaining between them. CDR3 length equals 12 residues. CDR3 in DNA: TGTGCCAGCAGGGCAGGATCTTCACCCCTCCACTTT. As protein: CASRAGSSPLHF.

This clonotype was seen only a few times. The chain carries TRBV25-1 and TRBJ1-2; D ambiguous. CDR1 and CDR2 from the germline V gene are MGHDK and SYGVNS. Trimming shortened V by 2 bases and J by 4 bases, and 5 bases separated the two germline ends. This CDR3 contains 12 residues. The DNA for the CDR3 is TGTGCCAGCAGTGAAATGTCCTATGGCTACACCTTC. This sequence encodes CASSEMSYGYTF.

This chain connects TRBV27 to TRBJ2-5, with D tentatively TRBD1 (5 bases). Trimming removed 7 bases from V and 0 bases from J, with 9 bases in between. The CDR3 spans 13 residues. Per the germline V gene, CDR1 is MNHEY and CDR2 is SMNVEV (reference sequence). CDR3 sequence reads: CASTTGYQETQYF. In DNA, the CDR3 is TGTGCCAGCACCACAGGTTACCAAGAGACCCAGTACTTC.

V and J are TRBV20-1 and TRBJ2-7; 8 bases are shared with TRBD2. The germline gives CDR1 DFQATT, CDR2 SNEGSKA (reference sequence). With V trimmed by 0 bases and J by 4 bases, 5 bases remained unmatched. The CDR3 is 14 amino acids. Written as DNA, the CDR3 is TGCAGTGCTAGAGATCCGGGACTAGTGTACGAGCAGTACTTC. This translates into CSARDPGLVYEQYF.

The V and J genes are TRBV7-9 and TRBJ2-1, with 7 bases that match TRBD2. V gave up 1 base and J gave up 1 base; unmatched junction bases: 4. The CDR3 runs to 16 residues. Germline values: CDR1 SEHNR, CDR2 FQNEAQ (reference sequence). The CDR3 sequence is CASSLVPGRSYNEQFF. The CDR3 nucleotides are TGTGCCAGCAGCTTAGTTCCCGGGAGGTCCTACAATGAGCAGTTCTTC.

There are many counts of this clonotype. The chain recombines TRBV7-2 with TRBJ2-1; D is possibly TRBD1 or TRBD2 (5 bases each). The V gene lost 5 bases and the J gene lost 5 bases, with 16 bases spanning the gap. This CDR3 has 15 residues. Germline-derived CDR1 and CDR2 are SGHTA and FQGNSA. This CDR3 is CASSRANGGNNEQFF. The CDR3 DNA reads TGTGCCAGCAGCCGAGCGAATGGGGGAAACAATGAGCAGTTCTTC.

The rearrangement links TRBV27 to TRBJ1-2; D perhaps matches TRBD1 (6 bases). Trimming left V 2 bases short and J 4 bases short, with 14 bases between. Germline CDR1 and CDR2: MNHEY and SMNVEV (reference sequence). There are 15 residues in the CDR3. DNA of the CDR3: TGTGCCAGCAGTTTAGGGGGGGCTCGGAGCTATGGCTACACCTTC. Its translation: CASSLGGARSYGYTF.

The V call is TRBV13, the J call TRBJ1-1, with 8 bases identical to TRBD1. Germline loops: CDR1 PRHDT, CDR2 FYEKMQ (reference sequence). V lost 3 bases and J lost 7; bases outside the gene matches: 10. This CDR3 has 15 amino acids. CDR3 sequence reads: CASSFSGQGRGEAFF. In DNA, the CDR3 is TGTGCCAGCAGCTTTAGCGGACAGGGAAGGGGTGAAGCTTTCTTT. The complete variable domain, with remaining parts taken from reference TRBV13 and TRBJ1-1, reads AAGVIQSPRHLIKEKRETATLKCYPIPRHDTVYWYQQGPGQDPQFLISFYEKMQSDKGSIPDRFSAQQFSDYHSELNMSSLELGDSALYFCASSFSGQGRGEAFFGQGTRLTVV.

The V call is TRBV20-1, the J call TRBJ2-2; 9 bases map to TRBD2. The CDR3 is made up of 17 amino acids. V shed 0 bases, J shed 4 bases, and the junction held 9 bases outside the gene matches. CDR1 is DFQATT and CDR2 is SNEGSKA in the germline V gene (reference sequence). The chain's CDR3 is CSARDFSGSTATGELFF. CDR3 nucleotides: TGCAGTGCTAGAGATTTTAGCGGGAGTACGGCCACCGGGGAGCTGTTTTTT.

The V gene is TRBV2, the J gene TRBJ2-7; no clear D gene. Germline lookup yields CDR1 SNHLY and CDR2 FYNNEI. The ends were cut back, 4 bases at V and 7 bases at J, with 8 bases in the middle. The CDR3 covers 11 residues. The CDR3 region has the DNA TGTGCCAGCAGTGCCAGTTGGGAGCAGTACTTC. Residues: CASSASWEQYF.

The chain couples TRBV5-4 to TRBJ2-2, with TRBD2 matching over 9 bases. The ends lost 0 bases at V and 4 bases at J; junction bases unmatched: 4. The germline gives CDR1 SGHNT, CDR2 YYREEE (reference sequence). The CDR3 covers 16 residues. CDR3 sequence (DNA): TGTGCCAGCAGCTTGGCTAGCGGGATGACCACCGGGGAGCTGTTTTTT. Amino acid sequence: CASSLASGMTTGELFF.

J is TRBJ1-1 and V is TRBV7-2; TRBD1 agrees at 7 bases. Trimming cost V 5 bases and J 1 base; bases outside gene matches: 10. The CDR3 extends over 16 amino acids. Germline V CDR1 and CDR2: SGHTA, FQGNSA. CDR3 protein: CASSQKGGITNTEAFF. CDR3 DNA sequence: TGTGCCAGCAGCCAAAAAGGGGGCATTACGAACACTGAAGCTTTCTTT. Full variable domain (outside the CDR3, taken from reference TRBV7-2 and TRBJ1-1): GAGVSQSPSNKVTEKGKDVELRCDPISGHTALYWYRQSLGQGLEFLIYFQGNSAPDKSGLPSDRFSAERTGGSVSTLTIQRTQQEDSAVYLCASSQKGGITNTEAFFGQGTRLTVV.